These 14 T cell receptor beta chains were sequenced from one sample in a study of blood T cells in healthy people across ages. PCR was performed a second time for roughly 7 to 11 cycles using a sample-barcoded 5' primer and a J-beta primer mix. In TCRdb, the 5' RACE reads were re-called with MiXCR into one record per CDR3 protein. The table records roughly 900,000 distinct CDR3 sequences, 29% of them present only once. What was sequenced was blood. Receptors were obtained from an elderly woman in good health.

Of note for this clonotype: A much larger clone sits a single nucleotide away, making a read error possible. This chain links TRBV25-1 with TRBJ1-5; D is possibly TRBD1 (6 bases). Germline CDR1 is MGHDK and CDR2 is SYGVNS. CDR3 length: 14 residues. The CDR3 protein is CASGEWGPGQPQHF. The CDR3 nucleotides are TGTGCCAGCGGTGAATGGGGGCCCGGTCAGCCCCAGCATTTT.

The CDR3 protein is CASSQGRGTEAFF. CDR3 DNA sequence: TGTGCCAGCAGCCAAGGGCGGGGGACTGAAGCTTTCTTT. The rearrangement uses TRBV3-1 and TRBJ1-1; possible D gene TRBD1, 5 bases. V was clipped by 1 base and J by 5 bases, with 8 bases between them. The CDR3 consists of 13 residues. Germline V gene lookup returns CDR1 LGHDT and CDR2 YNNKEL (reference sequence).

The rearrangement links TRBV7-2 to TRBJ2-5; unclear D gene. The DNA matches TRBJ2-7 better at its end, which makes the J call doubtful. This CDR3 spans 14 amino acids. Germline-derived CDR1 and CDR2 are SGHTA and FQGNSA. DNA of the CDR3: TGTGCCAGCAGTCCCGGGCGTCAGGCTCACGAGCAGTACTTC. Residues: CASSPGRQAHEQYF.

Of note for this clonotype: A much larger clonotype is one base distant, so this may be a read error. The J gene is TRBJ2-1, the V gene TRBV5-6, with 11 bases that match TRBD2. The J call is doubtful: the DNA matches TRBJ2-7 better. The length of the CDR3 is 16 residues. Germline CDR1 reads SGHDT; CDR2 reads YYEEEE. This chain's CDR3 is CASSWGLAVSYNEQYF. The CDR3 DNA sequence: TGTGCCAGCAGCTGGGGACTAGCGGTCTCCTACAATGAGCAGTACTTC.

This clonotype came up many times. The chain couples TRBV9 to TRBJ2-7; D remains ambiguous. V was pared by 4 bases and J by 5 bases, with 13 bases between. The CDR3 length is 13 residues. Per germline, CDR1 SGDLS and CDR2 YYNGEE. The chain's CDR3 is CASSFSLRDEQYF. In DNA form, the CDR3 reads TGTGCCAGCAGCTTCAGCCTTCGGGACGAGCAGTACTTC.

This clonotype was picked up many times. V and J are TRBV12-3 or TRBV12-4 and TRBJ1-4; 7 bases are a match to TRBD1. This CDR3 comprises 14 residues. V was clipped by 6 bases and J by 7 bases; unmatched bases: 8. This CDR3 reads CASRQAGGGEKLFF. The DNA for the CDR3 is TGTGCCAGCAGGCAAGCAGGGGGGGGTGAAAAACTGTTTTTT.

The genes are TRBV7-2 and TRBJ2-4, with TRBD1 identical over 7 bases. Losses at the gene ends were 4 bases for V and 13 bases for J; bases not matched to a gene: 7. Germline V gives CDR1 SGHTA, CDR2 FQGNSA. The CDR3 has 12 residues. For the CDR3, the DNA is TGTGCCAGCAGCTCCCTTCGGGGACAGCAGTACTTC. Its protein product is CASSSLRGQQYF.

This clonotype was counted many times. The chain employs TRBV6-6 and TRBJ2-5; TRBD1 matches at 8 bases. With 6 bases clipped from V and 4 bases from J, the junction kept 10 bases outside the gene matches. There are 15 residues in the CDR3. The germline gives CDR1 MNHNY, CDR2 SVGAGI (reference sequence). Here the CDR3 reads CASSSGRGRRETQYF. The CDR3 region has the DNA TGTGCCAGCAGCTCCGGCAGGGGGCGCCGAGAGACCCAGTACTTC.

This clonotype was counted at least ten times. The rearrangement links TRBV20-1 to TRBJ1-1; D gene uncertain. Trimming removed 1 base at V and 6 bases at J, with 12 bases between. This CDR3 has 13 amino acids. Germline CDR1 and CDR2: DFQATT and SNEGSKA (reference sequence). CDR3 sequence reads: CSARGGGFAEAFF. DNA for the CDR3: TGCAGTGCTAGAGGTGGTGGATTTGCTGAAGCTTTCTTT.

This clonotype was counted many times. This sequence joins TRBV14 and TRBJ2-5; 9 bases fit TRBD1. With 5 bases clipped from V and 4 bases from J, the junction kept 5 bases outside the gene matches. The CDR3 loop spans 14 amino acids. Germline lookup yields CDR1 SGHDN and CDR2 FVKESK. The chain's CDR3 is CASSLNRGRETQYF. The DNA for the CDR3 is TGTGCCAGCAGCTTAAACAGGGGGCGAGAGACCCAGTACTTC.

This clonotype turned up a few times. In DNA form, the CDR3 reads TGCAGTGCGCCCAGGGACGTAGAGCAGTTCTTC. Protein: CSAPRDVEQFF. The J gene is TRBJ2-1, the V gene TRBV20-1; perhaps D is TRBD1 or TRBD2 (5 bases each). Germline CDR1 is DFQATT and CDR2 is SNEGSKA (reference sequence). Deletions cut 6 bases from V and 10 bases from J, with 13 bases between. This CDR3 has 11 residues.

In this sample, this clonotype turned up many times. The chain employs TRBV24-1 and TRBJ2-1; the D is unclear. This CDR3 has 13 residues. In germline, CDR1 is KGHDR, CDR2 SFDVKD. V was shortened by 7 bases and J by 10 bases, with 16 bases between the two germline ends. DNA of the CDR3: TGTGCCACCAGCCATCCACTTGGCAGCGAGCAGTTCTTC. Translation: CATSHPLGSEQFF.

This clonotype was recorded at least ten times. The chain employs TRBV9 and TRBJ2-5; the match to TRBD1 covers 8 bases. The J segment lost 5 bases and the V segment lost 2 bases, leaving 5 bases of the junction unmatched. The V gene's germline CDR1 is SGDLS and CDR2 YYNGEE. The CDR3 is 14 residues long. The CDR3, as DNA: TGTGCCAGCAGCGTCCTATGGACAGGGGAGACCCAGTACTTC. This translates into CASSVLWTGETQYF. The whole variable domain, filled in from reference TRBV9 and TRBJ2-5, reads DSGVTQTPKHLITATGQRVTLRCSPRSGDLSVYWYQQSLDQGLQFLIQYYNGEERAKGNILERFSAQQFPDLHSELNLSSLELGDSALYFCASSVLWTGETQYFGPGTRLLVL.

This clonotype has at least ten counts. The CDR3 bases are TGTGCCAGCAGTTACTCTAGGACAAAAGCGGATTATGGCTACACCTTC. Protein sequence: CASSYSRTKADYGYTF. The rearrangement links TRBV6-2 or TRBV6-3 to TRBJ1-2; D is possibly TRBD1 (5 bases). V shed 0 bases and J shed 5 bases, with 16 bases lying between them. The V gene's germline CDR1 is MNHEY and CDR2 SVGEGT. There are 16 residues in the CDR3.